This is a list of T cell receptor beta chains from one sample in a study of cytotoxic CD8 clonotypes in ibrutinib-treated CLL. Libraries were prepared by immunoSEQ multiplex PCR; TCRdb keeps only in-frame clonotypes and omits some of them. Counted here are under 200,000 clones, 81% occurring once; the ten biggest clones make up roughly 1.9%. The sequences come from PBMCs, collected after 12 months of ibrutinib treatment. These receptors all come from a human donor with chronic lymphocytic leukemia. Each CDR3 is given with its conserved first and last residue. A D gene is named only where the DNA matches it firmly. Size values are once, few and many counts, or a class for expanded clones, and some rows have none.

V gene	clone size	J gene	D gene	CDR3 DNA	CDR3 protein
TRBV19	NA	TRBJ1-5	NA	TGTGCCAGTAGTACTAATAGCAATCAGCCCCAGCATTTT	CASSTNSNQPQHF
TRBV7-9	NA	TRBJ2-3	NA	TGTGCCAGCAGCTTGAGCGGCACAGATACGCAGTATTTT	CASSLSGTDTQYF
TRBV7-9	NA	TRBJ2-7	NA	TGTGCCAGCAGCCCCCGGACGGAAGGCCCCCCCTACGAGCAGTACTTC	CASSPRTEGPPYEQYF
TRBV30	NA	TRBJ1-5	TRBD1	TGTGCCTGGAGTGGGACAGGCAGCAATCAGCCCCAGCATTTT	CAWSGTGSNQPQHF
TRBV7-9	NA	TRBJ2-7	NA	TGTGCCAGCAGCTTAGCTGACGGGGGTCTACCCCCGTACTTC	CASSLADGGLPPYF
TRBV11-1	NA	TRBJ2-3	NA	TGTGCCAGCAGCTTAGGAGGAGGGGGCACAGATACGCAGTATTTT	CASSLGGGGTDTQYF
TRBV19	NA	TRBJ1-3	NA	TGTGCCAGTAGTTCACAGACAGCAAGCTCTGGAAACACCATATATTTT	CASSSQTASSGNTIYF
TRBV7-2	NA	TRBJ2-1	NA	TGTGCCAGCAGCCCACAAACTGGACTAAGGATTAATGAGCAGTTCTTC	CASSPQTGLRINEQFF
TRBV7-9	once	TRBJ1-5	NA	TGTGCCAGCAGCGCCAAAGAAAATCAGCCCCAGCATTTT	CASSAKENQPQHF
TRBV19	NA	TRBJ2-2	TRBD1	TGTGCCAGTAGTCCGATAGGGGGCGGAACCGGGGAGCTGTTTTTT	CASSPIGGGTGELFF
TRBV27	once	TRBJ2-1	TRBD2	TGTGCCAGCAGTTACCTTTCGACTAGCGGGAGGGCCAATGAGCAGTTCTTC	CASSYLSTSGRANEQFF
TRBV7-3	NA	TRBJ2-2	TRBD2	TGTGCCAGCAGCTTAACGAGTAGCGGGGGGAAGAACACCGGGGAGCTGTTTTTT	CASSLTSSGGKNTGELFF
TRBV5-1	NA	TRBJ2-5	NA	TGCGCCAGCAGCTTCGGCTGGAAGTACCAAGAGACCCAGTACTTC	CASSFGWKYQETQYF
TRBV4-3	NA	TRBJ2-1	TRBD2	TGCGCCAGCAGCCAAGAAGGGACTAGCGGGAGAGGATCCTACAATGAGCAGTTCTTC	CASSQEGTSGRGSYNEQFF
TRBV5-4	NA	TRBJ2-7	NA	TGTGCCAGCAGCTCGGCAGGGGAGGGGGACGAGCAGTACTTC	CASSSAGEGDEQYF
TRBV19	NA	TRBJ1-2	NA	TGTGCCAGTAGTATACTGGGGGGCTATGGCTACACCTTC	CASSILGGYGYTF
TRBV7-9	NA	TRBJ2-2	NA	TGTGCCAGCAGCTTAATAACAGGGTACCACACCGGGGAGCTGTTTTTT	CASSLITGYHTGELFF
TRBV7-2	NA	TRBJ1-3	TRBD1	TGTGCCAGCAGCTCCACCGGGACAGGGGGCATTGGAAACACCATATATTTT	CASSSTGTGGIGNTIYF
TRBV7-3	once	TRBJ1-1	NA	TGTGCCAGCAGCCTTACAGGGAACACTGAAGCTTTCTTT	CASSLTGNTEAFF
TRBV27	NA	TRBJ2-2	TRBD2	TGTGCCGCCGGCGGGGGAACCGGGGAGCTGTTTTTT	CAAGGGTGELFF
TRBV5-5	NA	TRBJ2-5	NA	TGTGCCAGCAGCTTGTCAGGGGGGGAAGAGACCCAGTACTTC	CASSLSGGEETQYF
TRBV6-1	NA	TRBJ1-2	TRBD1	TGTGCCAGCAGTCAGGGGGAAATTGGTGGCTACACCTTC	CASSQGEIGGYTF
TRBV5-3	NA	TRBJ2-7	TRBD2	TGTGCCAGAAGCTTGGGACACGGGACTAGCTGGATAGGGGGTTCCTACGAGCAGTACTTC	CARSLGHGTSWIGGSYEQYF
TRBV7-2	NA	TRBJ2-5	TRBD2	TGTGCCAGCAGCTTGACTAGCAATCTCTGGAAGACCCAGTACTTC	CASSLTSNLWKTQYF
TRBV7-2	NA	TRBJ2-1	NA	TGTGCCAGCAGCTCTGGCGCCTACAATGAGCAGTTCTTC	CASSSGAYNEQFF
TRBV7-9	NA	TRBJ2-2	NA	TGTGCCAGCAGCACCAGTTTAGCGACGAACACCGGGGAGCTGTTTTTT	CASSTSLATNTGELFF
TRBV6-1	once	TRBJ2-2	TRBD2	TGTGCCAGCAGTGGGGCTCTAGCGGGGGGGTTCGCGAACACCGGGGAGCTGTTTTTT	CASSGALAGGFANTGELFF
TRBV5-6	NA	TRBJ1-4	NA	TGTGCCAGCAGCGGGGTGAACTTCGAGGGTGAAAAACTGTTTTTT	CASSGVNFEGEKLFF
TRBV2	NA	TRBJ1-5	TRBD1	TGTGCCAGCAGTGGGACAGGGAGCCCGTATAGCAATCAGCCCCAGCATTTT	CASSGTGSPYSNQPQHF
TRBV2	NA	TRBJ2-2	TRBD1	TGTGCCAGCAGTCCCCCGGGACAGGGCACCGGGGAGCTGTTTTTT	CASSPPGQGTGELFF
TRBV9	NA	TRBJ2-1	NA	TGTGCCAGCAGCGTAGGTGGGACCGCTCACAATGAGCAGTTCTTC	CASSVGGTAHNEQFF
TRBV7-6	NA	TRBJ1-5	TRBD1	TGTGCCAGCAGCCCCGGGACAGGGATTAGCAATCAGCCCCAGCATTTT	CASSPGTGISNQPQHF
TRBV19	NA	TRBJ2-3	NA	TGTGCCAGTAGTATCCGGCCCCGGAGCACAGATACGCAGTATTTT	CASSIRPRSTDTQYF
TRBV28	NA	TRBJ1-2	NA	TGTGCCAGCAGTCCGTTTCCAGCGGGAAACGGCTATGGCTACACCTTC	CASSPFPAGNGYGYTF
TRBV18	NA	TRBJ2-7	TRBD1	TGTGCCAGCTCACCCCGGGACAGGAATTCCTACGAGCAGTACTTC	CASSPRDRNSYEQYF
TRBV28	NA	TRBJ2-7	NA	TGTGCCAGCAGTTTTGGTATAGTTGGGGGCTTCGGATACGAGCAGTACTTC	CASSFGIVGGFGYEQYF
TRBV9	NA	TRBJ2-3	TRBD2	TGTGCCAGCAGCCCGGACATTGGGACTAGCTCGCCAGATACGCAGTATTTT	CASSPDIGTSSPDTQYF
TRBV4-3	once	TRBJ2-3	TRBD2	TGCGCCAGCAGCCGCGGGGGGGCCGATACGCAGTATTTT	CASSRGGADTQYF
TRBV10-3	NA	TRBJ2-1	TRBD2	TGTGCCATCTCTGGGGCTAGCGGGAGGGCAGTCGCCTACAATGAGCAGTTCTTC	CAISGASGRAVAYNEQFF
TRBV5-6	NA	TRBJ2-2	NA	TGTGCCAGCAGCTTGATCGCGGGGAACACCGGGGAGCTGTTTTTT	CASSLIAGNTGELFF
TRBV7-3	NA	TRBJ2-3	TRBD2	TGTGCCAGCAGCCGACCTAGCGGTAGTGGTACGCAGTATTTT	CASSRPSGSGTQYF
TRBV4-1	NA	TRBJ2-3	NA	TGCGCCAGCGGAAGGGGCGGCACAGATACGCAGTATTTT	CASGRGGTDTQYF
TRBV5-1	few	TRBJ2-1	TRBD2	TGCGCCAGCAGCTTGGAAGGCGGGAGCGGATCGAATGAGCAGTTCTTC	CASSLEGGSGSNEQFF
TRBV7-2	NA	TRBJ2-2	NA	TGTGCCAGCAGCTTAGAGGTGGGGAGCGCCGGGGAGCTGTTTTTT	CASSLEVGSAGELFF